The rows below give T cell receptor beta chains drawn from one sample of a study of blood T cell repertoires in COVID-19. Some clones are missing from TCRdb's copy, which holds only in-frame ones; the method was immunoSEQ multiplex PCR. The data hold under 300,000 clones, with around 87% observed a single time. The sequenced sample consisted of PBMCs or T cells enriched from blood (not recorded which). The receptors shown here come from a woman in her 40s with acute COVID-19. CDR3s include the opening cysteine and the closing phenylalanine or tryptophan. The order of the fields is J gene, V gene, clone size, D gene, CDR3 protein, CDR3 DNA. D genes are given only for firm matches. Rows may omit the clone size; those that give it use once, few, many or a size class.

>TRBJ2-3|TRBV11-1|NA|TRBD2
CASSPNLAGAPDTQYF
TGTGCCAGCAGCCCGAACTTAGCGGGAGCCCCAGATACGCAGTATTTT
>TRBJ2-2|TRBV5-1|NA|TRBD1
CASSPGQRYTGELFF
TGCGCCAGCAGTCCGGGACAGAGATACACCGGGGAGCTGTTTTTT
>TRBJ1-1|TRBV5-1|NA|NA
CASSLGQVEAFF
TGCGCCAGCAGCTTGGGACAAGTTGAAGCTTTCTTT
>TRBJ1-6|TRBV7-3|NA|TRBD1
CASSLSPPGGSPLHF
TGTGCCAGCAGCTTATCTCCCCCAGGGGGATCACCCCTCCACTTT
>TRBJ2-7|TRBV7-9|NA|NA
CASSSSALANSYEQYF
TGTGCCAGCAGCTCCTCCGCTCTAGCGAACTCCTACGAGCAGTACTTC
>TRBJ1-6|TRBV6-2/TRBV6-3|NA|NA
CASSYLQGGNSPLHF
TGTGCCAGCAGTTACCTACAGGGAGGGAATTCACCCCTCCACTTT
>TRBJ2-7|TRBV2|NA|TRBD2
CASTYHWGRASYEQYF
TGTGCCAGCACCTACCATTGGGGGAGGGCCTCATACGAGCAGTACTTC
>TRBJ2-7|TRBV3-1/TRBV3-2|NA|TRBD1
CASSRPGTGRHEQYF
TGTGCCAGCAGCCGTCCCGGGACAGGGCGCCACGAGCAGTACTTC
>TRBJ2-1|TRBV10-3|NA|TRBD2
CAISGTSGNEQFF
TGTGCCATCAGTGGGACTAGCGGGAATGAGCAGTTCTTC
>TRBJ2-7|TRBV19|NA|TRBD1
CASSMGTGYYEQYF
TGTGCCAGTAGTATGGGGACAGGGTACTACGAGCAGTACTTC
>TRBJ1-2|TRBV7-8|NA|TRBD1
CASSLSGTVNYGYTF
TGTGCCAGCAGCTTAAGTGGGACAGTCAACTATGGCTACACCTTC
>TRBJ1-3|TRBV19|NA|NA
CASSVLQAWSGNTIYF
TGTGCCAGTAGTGTACTACAGGCATGGTCTGGAAACACCATATATTTT
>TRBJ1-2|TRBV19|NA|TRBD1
CASSATGDYGYTF
TGTGCCAGTAGTGCCACAGGGGACTATGGCTACACCTTC
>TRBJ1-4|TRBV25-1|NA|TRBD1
CASSLGQTTNEKLFF
TGTGCCAGCAGTTTGGGACAGACAACTAATGAAAAACTGTTTTTT
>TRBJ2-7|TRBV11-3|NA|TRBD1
CASSSNRGLSYEQYF
TGTGCCAGCAGCTCTAACAGGGGGCTCTCCTACGAGCAGTACTTC
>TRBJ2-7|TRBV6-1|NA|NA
CASSELSYEQYF
TGTGCCAGCAGTGAGCTGAGCTACGAGCAGTACTTC
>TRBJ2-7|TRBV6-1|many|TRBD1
CASSEEGKWGQGAYEQYF
TGTGCCAGCAGTGAGGAGGGGAAGTGGGGACAGGGGGCCTACGAGCAGTACTTC
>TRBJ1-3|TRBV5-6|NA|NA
CASSRGGSGNTIYF
TGTGCCAGCAGCAGGGGGGGCTCTGGAAACACCATATATTTT
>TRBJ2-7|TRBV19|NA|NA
CASSIGGGGYEQYF
TGTGCCAGTAGTATTGGAGGGGGCGGGTACGAGCAGTACTTC
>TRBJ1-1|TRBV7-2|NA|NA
CASSLARAGNTEAFF
TGTGCCAGCAGCTTAGCGCGGGCCGGAAACACTGAAGCTTTCTTT
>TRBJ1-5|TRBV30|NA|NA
CAWTPGDRNQPQHF
TGTGCCTGGACCCCCGGGGATCGCAATCAGCCCCAGCATTTT
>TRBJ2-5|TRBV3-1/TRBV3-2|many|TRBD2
CASSQDSASGGTQYF
TGTGCCAGCAGCCAAGATAGCGCTAGCGGTGGGACCCAGTACTTC
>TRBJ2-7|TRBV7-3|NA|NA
CASSLDSSPAYEQYF
TGTGCCAGCAGCTTAGATAGTAGCCCAGCCTACGAGCAGTACTTC
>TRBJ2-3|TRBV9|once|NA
CASSVGGAFTDTQYF
TGTGCCAGCAGCGTAGGGGGAGCTTTCACAGATACGCAGTATTTT
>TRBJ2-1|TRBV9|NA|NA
CASGGRDTLDNEQFF
TGTGCCAGCGGGGGCCGGGACACCTTAGACAATGAGCAGTTCTTC
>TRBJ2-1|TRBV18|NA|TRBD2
CASSPRAVAGGNEQFF
TGTGCCAGCTCACCGCGGGCGGTAGCGGGAGGGAATGAGCAGTTCTTC
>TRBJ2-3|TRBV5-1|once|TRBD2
CASSSQVGGIPDTQYF
TGCGCCAGCAGCTCCCAGGTGGGAGGGATCCCAGATACGCAGTATTTT
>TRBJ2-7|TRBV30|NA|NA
CAWSHSSYEQYF
TGTGCCTGGAGCCACAGCTCCTACGAGCAGTACTTC
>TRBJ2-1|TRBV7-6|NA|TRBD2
CASSLALAGGSYNEQFF
TGTGCCAGCAGCTTAGCCCTAGCGGGCGGCTCCTACAATGAGCAGTTCTTC
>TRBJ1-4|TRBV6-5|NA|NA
CASSPSRPNEKLFF
TGTGCCAGCAGTCCTAGCAGACCTAATGAAAAACTGTTTTTT
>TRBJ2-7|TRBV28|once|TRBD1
CASSSDRREQYF
TGTGCCAGCAGTTCGGACAGGCGCGAGCAGTACTTC
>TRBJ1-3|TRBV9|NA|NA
CASSLGGTIYF
TGTGCCAGCAGCTTGGGGGGCACCATATATTTT
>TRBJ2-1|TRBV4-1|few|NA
CASSQGQAISEQFF
TGCGCCAGCAGCCAAGGGCAGGCCATTAGTGAGCAGTTCTTC
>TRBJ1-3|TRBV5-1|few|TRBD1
CASSKGTGPGNTIYF
TGCGCCAGCAGCAAAGGGACAGGACCTGGAAACACCATATATTTT
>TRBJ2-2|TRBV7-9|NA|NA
CASSLDRGMNTGELFF
TGTGCCAGCAGCTTAGATCGGGGAATGAACACCGGGGAGCTGTTTTTT
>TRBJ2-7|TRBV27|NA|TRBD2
CASSPTTIQRLAGGYEQYF
TGTGCCAGCAGTCCAACCACTATACAACGACTAGCGGGAGGCTACGAGCAGTACTTC
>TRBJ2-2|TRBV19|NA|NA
CASSLSGYNGELFF
TGTGCCAGTAGTTTATCAGGATACAACGGGGAGCTGTTTTTT
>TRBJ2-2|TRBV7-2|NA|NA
CASRLWRAGNTGELFF
TGTGCCAGCAGACTATGGAGGGCCGGTAACACCGGGGAGCTGTTTTTT
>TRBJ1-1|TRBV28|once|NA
CASISPGLNTEAFF
TGTGCCAGCATATCCCCAGGGTTGAACACTGAAGCTTTCTTT
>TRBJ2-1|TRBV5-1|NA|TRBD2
CASSLAGGRAWNEQFF
TGCGCCAGCAGCTTGGCCGGCGGGAGGGCGTGGAATGAGCAGTTCTTC
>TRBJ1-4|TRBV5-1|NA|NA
CASSLGQRNEKLFF
TGCGCCAGCAGCTTGGGTCAGAGGAATGAAAAACTGTTTTTT
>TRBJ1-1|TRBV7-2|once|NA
CASSLDLGRSTEAFF
TGTGCCAGCAGCTTAGATCTGGGGAGGAGCACTGAAGCTTTCTTT
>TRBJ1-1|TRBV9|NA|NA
CASSAKAGAHTEAFF
TGTGCCAGCAGCGCCAAAGCTGGGGCACACACTGAAGCTTTCTTT
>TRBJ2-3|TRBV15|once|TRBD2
CATSTGGSTDTQYF
TGTGCCACCAGCACGGGAGGGAGCACAGATACGCAGTATTTT
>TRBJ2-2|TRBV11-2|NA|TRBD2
CASSPSGRAVGELFF
TGTGCCAGCAGCCCGAGCGGGAGGGCCGTCGGGGAGCTGTTTTTT